Detailed here is one T cell receptor beta chain. V was trimmed by 7 bases and J by 2 bases, leaving 11 bases between them. The CDR3 is made up of 13 amino acids. As processed by the authors: Reference gene primer amplification gave estimated nucleated cell counts. Sequencing was performed with immunoSEQ multiplex PCR; in TCRdb, only in-frame clones are kept and a portion is missing. The V and J calls and the clone size are those of that table, but D and trimming were determined from the DNA. This table holds fewer than 450,000 clones, about nine tenths found once. These data originate in a study of blood T cell repertoires in COVID-19. On the study more broadly: Acute and convalescent COVID-19 samples came from the United States, Italy and Spain.

Recovered participants had two consecutive negative NP/OP PCR tests, healthcare professional clearance, or symptom resolution. The sequence was obtained from a man aged 18 to 35 who had recovered from COVID-19. V is TRBV12-3 or TRBV12-4 and J is TRBJ1-2, with D hard to call. Sequenced material: PBMCs or T cells enriched from blood (not recorded which). The CDR3 nucleotides read TGTGCCAGCACCTCGGACTCGAACTATGGCTACACCTTC. Translation gives CASTSDSNYGYTF.